This T cell receptor beta chain was found in a study of T cell responses to AZD1222 COVID-19 vaccine. Study outcomes and limitations: Unmutated regions of variants are reportedly targeted by nearly half of spike-specific TCRs.

Comment on this clone: The target antigen is unknown.

V shed 0 bases and J 4 bases; nucleotides not matched to a gene: 5. CDR1 SQVTM and CDR2 ANQGSEA come from the germline V gene. CDR3 size: 14 residues. Using immunoSEQ multiplex PCR, the repertoire was profiled, and TCRdb retains in-frame clones only, with some absent. The sample lists roughly 96,000 clones, more than 75% occurring once. The starting material was peripheral blood, obtained 28 days after the second AZD1222 dose. The rearrangement uses TRBV29-1 and TRBJ1-2; TRBD1 agrees at 7 bases. The TCR originated in an adult who received the AZD1222 COVID-19 vaccine. CDR3 in amino acids: CSVEDQDRSYGYTF. The CDR3 DNA reads as TGCAGCGTTGAAGACCAGGACAGGAGCTATGGCTACACCTTC.